Sequencing of this T cell receptor beta chain was carried out in a study of T-cell memory formation after mild COVID-19. Overall study context: Largely donor-specific sequence clusters came from a couple of donors.

Constant-segment primers served in 5'RACE that generated TCR alpha and TCR beta cDNA libraries bearing sample barcodes and UMIs. TCRdb passed the 5' RACE reads through MiXCR, listing each CDR3 protein once. The table lists roughly 280,000 distinct CDR3 sequences, 16% of them singletons. The V gene lost 3 bases and the J gene lost 3 bases, with 7 bases spanning the gap. This CDR3 comprises 12 residues. In germline, CDR1 is SGDLS, CDR2 YYNGEE. The chain links TRBV9 to TRBJ2-7; D is ambiguous. Source material: PBMCs or a T cell subset sorted from them (not recorded which). This TCR came from a man aged 18 to 30 who had mild COVID-19 (a few samples of this study predate the infection). Cell type and time point are not known. Written as DNA, the CDR3 is TGTGCCAGCAGCGCGAACGGCTACGAGCAGTACTTC. This translates into CASSANGYEQYF.